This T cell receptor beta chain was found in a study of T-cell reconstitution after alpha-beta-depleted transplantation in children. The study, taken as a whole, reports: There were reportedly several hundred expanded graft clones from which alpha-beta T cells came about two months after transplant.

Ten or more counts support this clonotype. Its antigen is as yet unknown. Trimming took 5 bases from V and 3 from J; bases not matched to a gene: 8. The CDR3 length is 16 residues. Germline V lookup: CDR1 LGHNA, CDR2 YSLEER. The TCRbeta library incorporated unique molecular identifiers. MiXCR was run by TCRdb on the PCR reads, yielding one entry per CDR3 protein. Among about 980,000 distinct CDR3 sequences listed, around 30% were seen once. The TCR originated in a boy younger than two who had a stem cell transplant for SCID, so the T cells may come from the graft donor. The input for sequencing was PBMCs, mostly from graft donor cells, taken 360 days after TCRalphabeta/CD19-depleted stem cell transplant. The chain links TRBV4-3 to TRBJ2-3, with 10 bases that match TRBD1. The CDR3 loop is CASSTRQGASTDTQYF. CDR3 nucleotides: TGCGCCAGCAGCACGCGACAGGGGGCTTCTACAGATACGCAGTATTTT.